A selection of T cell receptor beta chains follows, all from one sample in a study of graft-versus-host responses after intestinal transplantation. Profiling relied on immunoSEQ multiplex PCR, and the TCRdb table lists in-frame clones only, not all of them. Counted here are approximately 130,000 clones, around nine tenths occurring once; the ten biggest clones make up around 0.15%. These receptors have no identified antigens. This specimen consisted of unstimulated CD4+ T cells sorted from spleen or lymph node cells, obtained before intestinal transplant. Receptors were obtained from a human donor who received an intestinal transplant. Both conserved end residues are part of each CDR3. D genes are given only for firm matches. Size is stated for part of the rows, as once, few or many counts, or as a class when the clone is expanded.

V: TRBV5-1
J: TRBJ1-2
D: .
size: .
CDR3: CASSFKSALANYGYTF
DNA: TGCGCCAGCAGCTTTAAGTCAGCCTTAGCTAACTATGGCTACACCTTC

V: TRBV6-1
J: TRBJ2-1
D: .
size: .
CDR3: CASSEETASRKFF
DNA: TGTGCCAGCAGTGAAGAGACGGCGTCTCGTAAGTTCTTC

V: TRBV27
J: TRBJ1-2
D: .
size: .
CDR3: CASSSAGRRYGYTF
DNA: TGTGCCAGCAGTTCGGCAGGGCGACGCTATGGCTACACCTTC

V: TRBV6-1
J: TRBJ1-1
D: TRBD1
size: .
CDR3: CASKYGGTGGYKAFF
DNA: TGTGCCAGCAAATACGGGGGGACAGGGGGCTATAAAGCTTTCTTT

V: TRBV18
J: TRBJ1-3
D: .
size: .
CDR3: CASSPPSYRVAGNTIYF
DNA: TGTGCCAGCTCACCACCGTCTTACAGGGTAGCCGGAAACACCATATATTTT

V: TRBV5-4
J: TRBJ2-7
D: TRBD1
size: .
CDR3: CASSPARTGQTYEQYF
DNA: TGTGCCAGCAGTCCCGCCCGGACAGGGCAGACTTACGAGCAGTACTTC

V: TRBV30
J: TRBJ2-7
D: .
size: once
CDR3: CAWIGGSGRPYEQYF
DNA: TGTGCCTGGATAGGGGGTAGCGGCAGGCCCTACGAGCAGTACTTC

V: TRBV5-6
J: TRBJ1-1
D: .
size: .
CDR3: CASSFRGVMNTEAFF
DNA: TGTGCCAGCAGCTTTCGCGGGGTCATGAACACTGAAGCTTTCTTT

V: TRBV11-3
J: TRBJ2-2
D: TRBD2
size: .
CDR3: CASSYSGANTGELFF
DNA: TGTGCCAGCAGCTATAGCGGGGCGAACACCGGGGAGCTGTTTTTT

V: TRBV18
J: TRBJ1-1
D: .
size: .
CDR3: CATSGYGGVPGNTEAFF
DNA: TGTGCCACCTCGGGTTATGGGGGCGTCCCAGGGAACACTGAAGCTTTCTTT

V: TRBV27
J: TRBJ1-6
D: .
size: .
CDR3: CASSLGSGGTTNSPLHF
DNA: TGTGCCAGCAGTTTGGGCTCCGGAGGGACTACTAATTCACCCCTCCACTTT

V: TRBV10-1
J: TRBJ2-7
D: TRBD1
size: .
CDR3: CASSPGTAWEQYF
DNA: TGCGCCAGCAGCCCAGGGACAGCGTGGGAGCAGTACTTC

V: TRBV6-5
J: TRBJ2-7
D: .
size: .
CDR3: CASSYSAGTYEQYF
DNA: TGTGCCAGCAGTTACTCAGCAGGGACCTACGAGCAGTACTTC

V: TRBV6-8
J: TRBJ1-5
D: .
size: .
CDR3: CASSSPTQPQHF
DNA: TGTGCCAGCAGTTCCCCAACTCAGCCCCAGCATTTT

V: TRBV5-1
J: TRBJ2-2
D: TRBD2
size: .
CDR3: CASSPGGDTGELFF
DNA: TGCGCCAGCAGCCCCGGGGGGGACACCGGGGAGCTGTTTTTT

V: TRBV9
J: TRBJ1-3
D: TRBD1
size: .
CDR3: CASSTDLRDRSYSGNTIYF
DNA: TGTGCCAGCAGCACAGACCTCCGGGACAGGTCCTACTCTGGAAACACCATATATTTT

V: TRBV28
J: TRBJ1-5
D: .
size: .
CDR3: CASSLERAQHF
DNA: TGTGCCAGCAGCTTAGAGAGGGCCCAGCATTTT

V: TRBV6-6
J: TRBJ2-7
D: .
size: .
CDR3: CASSYYLPLEQYF
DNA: TGTGCCAGCAGTTACTACCTTCCCCTCGAGCAGTACTTC

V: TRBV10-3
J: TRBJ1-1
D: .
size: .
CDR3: CAIMGRSNTEAFF
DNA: TGTGCCATCATGGGGAGATCGAACACTGAAGCTTTCTTT

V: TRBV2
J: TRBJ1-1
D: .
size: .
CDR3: CASKEGPPTEAFF
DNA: TGTGCCAGCAAAGAAGGCCCCCCCACTGAAGCTTTCTTT

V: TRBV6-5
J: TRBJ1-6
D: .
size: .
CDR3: CASSYSRSHHDSPLHF
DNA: TGTGCCAGCAGTTACTCGCGGTCCCATCATGATTCACCCCTCCACTTT

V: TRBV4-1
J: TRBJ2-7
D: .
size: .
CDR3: CASSRDPGLRSEQYF
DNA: TGCGCCAGCAGCCGGGACCCGGGACTCCGATCGGAGCAGTACTTC

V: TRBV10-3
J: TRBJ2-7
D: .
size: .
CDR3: CAISVEWGYEQYF
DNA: TGTGCCATCAGTGTTGAGTGGGGCTACGAGCAGTACTTC

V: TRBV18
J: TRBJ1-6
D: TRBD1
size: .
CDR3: CASSPRDSGLGGGSPLHF
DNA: TGTGCCAGCTCACCAAGGGACAGCGGCTTAGGGGGAGGTTCACCCCTCCACTTT

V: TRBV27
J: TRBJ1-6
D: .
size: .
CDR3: CASSPILRGAWVPLHF
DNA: TGTGCCAGCAGTCCAATCCTTAGGGGGGCTTGGGTACCCCTCCACTTT

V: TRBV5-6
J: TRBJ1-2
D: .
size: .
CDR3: CASSSGPSAYTF
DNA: TGTGCCAGCAGCTCCGGCCCGAGTGCCTACACCTTC

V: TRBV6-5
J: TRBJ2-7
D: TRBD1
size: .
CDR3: CASRRGRVAEQYF
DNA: TGTGCCAGCCGCAGGGGGCGGGTAGCCGAGCAGTACTTC

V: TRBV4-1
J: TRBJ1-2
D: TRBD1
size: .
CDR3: CASSQNIDRELNYGYTF
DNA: TGCGCCAGCAGCCAGAACATAGACAGGGAGCTTAACTATGGCTACACCTTC

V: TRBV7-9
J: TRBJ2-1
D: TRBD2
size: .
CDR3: CASSFIPRTSGGGIEQFF
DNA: TGTGCCAGCAGCTTCATTCCTCGGACTAGCGGGGGTGGAATCGAGCAGTTCTTC

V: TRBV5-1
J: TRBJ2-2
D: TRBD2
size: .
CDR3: CASSLAGGRSGELFF
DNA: TGCGCCAGCAGCTTAGCGGGGGGGCGCTCCGGGGAGCTGTTTTTT

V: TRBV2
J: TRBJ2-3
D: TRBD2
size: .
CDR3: CASSVTSGGTFLTDTQYF
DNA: TGTGCCAGCAGCGTCACTAGCGGGGGGACCTTCCTCACAGATACGCAGTATTTT

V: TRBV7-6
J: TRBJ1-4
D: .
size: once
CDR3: CASSGSRGWANEKLFF
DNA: TGTGCCAGCAGCGGAAGCAGGGGTTGGGCTAATGAAAAACTGTTTTTT

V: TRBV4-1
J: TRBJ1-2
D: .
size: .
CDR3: CASSQDPGGQLLGYGYTF
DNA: TGCGCCAGCAGCCAAGACCCGGGAGGACAGCTCCTAGGCTATGGCTACACCTTC

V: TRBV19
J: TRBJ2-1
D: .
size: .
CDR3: CASNGRGGRNEQFF
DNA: TGTGCCAGTAATGGTAGAGGAGGTCGGAATGAGCAGTTCTTC

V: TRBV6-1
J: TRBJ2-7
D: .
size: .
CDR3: CASSEATATSYEQYF
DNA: TGTGCCAGCAGTGAAGCAACGGCGACCTCCTACGAGCAGTACTTC

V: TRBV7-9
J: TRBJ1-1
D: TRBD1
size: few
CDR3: CASRLQGLEEAFF
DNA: TGTGCCAGCAGACTACAGGGGCTCGAAGAAGCTTTCTTT

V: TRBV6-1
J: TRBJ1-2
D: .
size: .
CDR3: CASSELSYGYTF
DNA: TGTGCCAGCAGTGAATTGTCGTATGGCTACACCTTC

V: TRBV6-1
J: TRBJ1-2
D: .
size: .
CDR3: CASRSAMGGNYGYTF
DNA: TGTGCCAGCAGATCGGCGATGGGGGGAAACTATGGCTACACCTTC

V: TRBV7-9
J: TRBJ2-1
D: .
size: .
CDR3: CASSHTGGGGYNEQFF
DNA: TGTGCCAGCAGCCACACAGGGGGAGGGGGTTACAATGAGCAGTTCTTC

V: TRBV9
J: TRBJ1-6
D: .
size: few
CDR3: CASGVYNSPLHF
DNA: TGTGCCAGCGGGGTTTATAATTCACCCCTCCACTTT

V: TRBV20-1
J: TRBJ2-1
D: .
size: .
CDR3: CSALGLGKQFF
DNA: TGCAGTGCCCTGGGACTGGGTAAGCAGTTCTTC

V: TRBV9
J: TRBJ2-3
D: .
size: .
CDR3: CASSVEGGGADTQYF
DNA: TGTGCCAGCAGCGTTGAAGGGGGAGGAGCAGATACGCAGTATTTT

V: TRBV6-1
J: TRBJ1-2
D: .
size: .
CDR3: CASSAGAIYGYTF
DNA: TGTGCCAGCAGCGCCGGGGCCATATATGGCTACACCTTC

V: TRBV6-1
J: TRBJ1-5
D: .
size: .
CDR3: CASSEGGSGQPQHF
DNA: TGTGCCAGCAGTGAGGGGGGGAGCGGGCAGCCCCAGCATTTT

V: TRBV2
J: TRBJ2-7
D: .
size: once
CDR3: CASSEYRDPYEQYF
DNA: TGTGCCAGCAGTGAATACAGGGACCCCTACGAGCAGTACTTC

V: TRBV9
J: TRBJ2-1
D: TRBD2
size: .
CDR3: CASSVGGRGGDNEQFF
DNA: TGTGCCAGCAGCGTAGGAGGGCGGGGGGGAGACAATGAGCAGTTCTTC

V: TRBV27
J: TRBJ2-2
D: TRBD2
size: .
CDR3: CASSLAGRGRSLFF
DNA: TGTGCCAGCAGTTTAGCGGGGAGGGGCAGATCGCTGTTTTTT

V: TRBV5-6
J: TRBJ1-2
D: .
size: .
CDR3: CASSGDRRYGYTF
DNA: TGTGCCAGCAGCGGAGACAGGAGGTATGGCTACACCTTC

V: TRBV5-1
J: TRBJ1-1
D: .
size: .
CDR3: CASSLDRDGTEAFF
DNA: TGCGCCAGCAGCTTGGACAGGGATGGGACTGAAGCTTTCTTT

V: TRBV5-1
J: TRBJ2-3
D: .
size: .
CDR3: CASSSAISTDTQYF
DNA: TGCGCCAGCAGCTCAGCGATAAGCACAGATACGCAGTATTTT

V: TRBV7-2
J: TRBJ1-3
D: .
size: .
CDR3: CASTPLRAGAGNTIYF
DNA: TGTGCCAGCACCCCCCTCAGGGCTGGCGCTGGAAACACCATATATTTT

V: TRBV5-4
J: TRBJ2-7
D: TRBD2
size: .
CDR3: CASSRRGDHEQYF
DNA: TGTGCCAGCAGCCGACGGGGGGACCACGAGCAGTACTTC

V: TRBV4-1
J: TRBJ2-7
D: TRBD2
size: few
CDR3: CASSQALAGAGSSYEQYF
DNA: TGCGCCAGCAGCCAAGCGCTAGCGGGGGCCGGGAGCTCCTACGAGCAGTACTTC

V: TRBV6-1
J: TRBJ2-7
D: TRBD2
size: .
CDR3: CASSELAGEAYEQYF
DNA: TGTGCCAGCAGTGAATTAGCGGGGGAGGCCTACGAGCAGTACTTC

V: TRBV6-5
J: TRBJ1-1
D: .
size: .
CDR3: CASNTGQRQVAFF
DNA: TGTGCCAGCAATACCGGACAGAGACAAGTAGCTTTCTTT

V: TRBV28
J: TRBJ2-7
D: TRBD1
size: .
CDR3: CAVSRTGTGYEQYF
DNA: TGTGCCGTCAGTAGGACAGGGACAGGCTACGAGCAGTACTTC

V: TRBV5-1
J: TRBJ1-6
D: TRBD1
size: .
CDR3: CASSPAGTGESYSPLHF
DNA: TGCGCCAGCAGCCCAGCCGGGACAGGGGAATCTTATTCACCCCTCCACTTT

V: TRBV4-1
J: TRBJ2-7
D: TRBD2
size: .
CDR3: CASSQEEASGGRREQYF
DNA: TGCGCCAGCAGCCAAGAAGAGGCTAGCGGGGGGAGGAGAGAGCAGTACTTC

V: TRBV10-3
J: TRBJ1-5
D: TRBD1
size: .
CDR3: CAIGADRDQPQHF
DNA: TGTGCCATCGGAGCTGACAGGGATCAGCCCCAGCATTTT

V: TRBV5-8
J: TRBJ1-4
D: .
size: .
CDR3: CASRGRAAKAEKLFF
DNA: TGTGCCAGCAGGGGACGGGCCGCCAAGGCTGAAAAACTGTTTTTT